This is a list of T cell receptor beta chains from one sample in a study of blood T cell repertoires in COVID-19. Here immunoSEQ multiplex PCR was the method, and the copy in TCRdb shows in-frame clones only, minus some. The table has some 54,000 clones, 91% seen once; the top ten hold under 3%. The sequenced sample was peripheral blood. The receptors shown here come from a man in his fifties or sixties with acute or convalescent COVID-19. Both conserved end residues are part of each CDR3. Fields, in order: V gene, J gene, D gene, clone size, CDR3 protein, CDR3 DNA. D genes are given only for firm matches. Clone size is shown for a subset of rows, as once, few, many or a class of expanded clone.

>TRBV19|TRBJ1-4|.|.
CASRGGGGRDEKLFF
TGTGCCAGTAGGGGTGGTGGGGGCCGAGATGAAAAACTGTTTTTT
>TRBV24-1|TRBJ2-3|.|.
CATAGLVDTQYF
TGTGCCACCGCGGGTTTGGTGGATACGCAGTATTTT
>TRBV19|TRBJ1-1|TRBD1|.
CASSRRTGGAGNTEAFF
TGTGCCAGTAGTAGGAGAACAGGGGGCGCCGGGAACACTGAAGCTTTCTTT
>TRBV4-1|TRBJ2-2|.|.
CASSQDPGDYTGELFF
TGCGCCAGCAGCCAAGACCCGGGAGATTACACCGGGGAGCTGTTTTTT
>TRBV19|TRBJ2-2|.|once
CASSMGRTNTGELFF
TGTGCCAGTAGTATGGGGAGAACGAACACCGGGGAGCTGTTTTTT
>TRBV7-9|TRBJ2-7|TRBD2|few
CASSLPPGLAGVPTYEQYF
TGTGCCAGCAGCTTACCCCCGGGACTAGCGGGAGTCCCCACCTACGAGCAGTACTTC
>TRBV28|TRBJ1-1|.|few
CASRMTEVTEAFF
TGTGCCAGCAGAATGACAGAAGTCACTGAAGCTTTCTTT
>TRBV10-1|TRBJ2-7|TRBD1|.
CASSEYPEGRTGRSSYEQYF
TGCGCCAGCAGTGAGTATCCCGAAGGGCGGACAGGCAGAAGCTCCTACGAGCAGTACTTC
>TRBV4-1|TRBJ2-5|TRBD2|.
CASSPVLAGRETQYF
TGCGCCAGCAGCCCCGTCCTAGCGGGACGGGAGACCCAGTACTTC
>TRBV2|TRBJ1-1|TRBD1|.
CASTPRGTGSLAEAFF
TGTGCCAGCACCCCGAGAGGGACAGGGAGTTTGGCTGAAGCTTTCTTT
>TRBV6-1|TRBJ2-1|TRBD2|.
CASSEGGGLAPQQFF
TGTGCCAGCAGTGAAGGAGGGGGACTAGCCCCGCAGCAGTTCTTC
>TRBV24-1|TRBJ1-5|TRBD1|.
CATSTGGAQPQHF
TGTGCCACCAGTACAGGGGGGGCTCAGCCCCAGCATTTT
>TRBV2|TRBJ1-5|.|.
CASSGVNQPQHF
TGTGCCAGCAGCGGGGTCAATCAGCCCCAGCATTTT
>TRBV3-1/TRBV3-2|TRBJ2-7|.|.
CASSLTGDEQYF
TGTGCCAGCAGCCTTACGGGAGACGAGCAGTACTTC
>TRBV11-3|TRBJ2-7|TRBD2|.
CASSPGTSVTYEQYF
TGTGCCAGCAGCCCAGGGACTAGCGTAACCTACGAGCAGTACTTC
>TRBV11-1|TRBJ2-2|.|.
CASSLTGELFF
TGTGCCAGCAGCCTTACCGGGGAGCTGTTTTTT
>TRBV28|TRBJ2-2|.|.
CASSSGTGWTGELFF
TGTGCCAGCAGTTCAGGCACAGGGTGGACCGGGGAGCTGTTTTTT
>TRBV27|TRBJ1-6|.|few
CASSLSVMGTSGHSPLHF
TGTGCCAGCAGTTTATCTGTTATGGGGACATCGGGTCATTCACCCCTCCACTTT
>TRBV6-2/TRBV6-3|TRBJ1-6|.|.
CASSYSTRVGNSPLHF
TGTGCCAGCAGTTACTCAACACGGGTTGGGAATTCACCCCTCCACTTT
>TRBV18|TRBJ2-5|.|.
CASSSDSETQYF
TGTGCCAGCTCATCGGACAGTGAGACCCAGTACTTC
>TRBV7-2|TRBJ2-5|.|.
CASSSPGPYETQYF
TGTGCCAGCAGCTCACCAGGGCCGTATGAGACCCAGTACTTC
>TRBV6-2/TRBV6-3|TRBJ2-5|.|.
CASSYATSLAETQYF
TGTGCCAGCAGTTACGCGACTAGTTTAGCCGAGACCCAGTACTTC
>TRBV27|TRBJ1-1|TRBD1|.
CASSLKTGMNTEAFF
TGTGCCAGCAGTCTAAAGACAGGGATGAACACTGAAGCTTTCTTT
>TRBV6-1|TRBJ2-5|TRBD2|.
CASSEAGTSGRALAYF
TGTGCCAGCAGTGAAGCCGGGACTAGCGGGAGGGCGTTAGCGTACTTC
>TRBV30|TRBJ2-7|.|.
CASLGTETYEQYF
TGTGCCTCCCTCGGGACTGAAACCTACGAGCAGTACTTC
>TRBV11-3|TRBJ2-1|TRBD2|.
CASSPRTSGFGNEQFF
TGTGCCAGCAGCCCCCGGACTAGCGGGTTTGGAAATGAGCAGTTCTTC
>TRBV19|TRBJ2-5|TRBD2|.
CASSKLPGLAGETQYF
TGTGCCAGTAGTAAACTCCCGGGACTAGCGGGAGAGACCCAGTACTTC
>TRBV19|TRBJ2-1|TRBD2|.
CASTSGRAFYEQFF
TGTGCCAGTACAAGCGGGAGGGCCTTCTATGAGCAGTTCTTC
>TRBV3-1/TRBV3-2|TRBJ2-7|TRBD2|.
CASSPSTLEGLAGVYEQYF
TGTGCCAGCAGCCCCTCAACACTAGAGGGACTAGCGGGAGTTTACGAGCAGTACTTC
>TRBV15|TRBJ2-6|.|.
CATSRGGRVTGANVLTF
TGTGCCACCAGCAGAGGGGGCAGGGTGACCGGGGCCAACGTCCTGACTTTC
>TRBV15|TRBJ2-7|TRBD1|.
CATSIRRGTYEQYF
TGTGCCACCAGCATTCGCAGGGGGACCTACGAGCAGTACTTC
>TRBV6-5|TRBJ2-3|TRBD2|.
CASSRTSGSVDTQYF
TGTGCCAGCAGTAGGACTAGCGGGAGTGTGGATACGCAGTATTTT
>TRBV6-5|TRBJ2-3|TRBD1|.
CANSGGSTDTQYF
TGTGCCAATTCAGGGGGCTCCACAGATACGCAGTATTTT
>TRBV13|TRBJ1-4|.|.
CASSLGPRVTNEKLFF
TGTGCCAGCAGCTTAGGCCCCAGGGTTACTAATGAAAAACTGTTTTTT